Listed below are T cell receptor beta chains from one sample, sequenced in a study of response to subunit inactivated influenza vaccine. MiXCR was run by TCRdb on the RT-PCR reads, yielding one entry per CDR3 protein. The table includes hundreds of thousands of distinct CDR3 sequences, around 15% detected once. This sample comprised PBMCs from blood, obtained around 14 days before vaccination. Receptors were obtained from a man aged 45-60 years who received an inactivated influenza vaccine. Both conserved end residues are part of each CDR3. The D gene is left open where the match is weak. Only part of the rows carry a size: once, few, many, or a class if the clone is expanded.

TGCAGCGCCGGACAGGGACGACGTACGCAGTATTTT	CSAGQGRRTQYF	TRBJ2-3	TRBV29-1	few	TRBD1
TGCAGTGCTAGTGGGGGTGGCAGGCAAGAGACCCAGTACTTC	CSASGGGRQETQYF	TRBJ2-5	TRBV20-1	few	NA
TGCGCCAGCAGCTTGGGACTAGCGGTTAACACCGGGGAGCTGTTTTTT	CASSLGLAVNTGELFF	TRBJ2-2	TRBV5-1	many	TRBD2
TGTGCCAGCAGTTTTTCGTCTGTTCCCCCCCAGCATTTT	CASSFSSVPPQHF	TRBJ1-5	TRBV12-3/TRBV12-4	many	NA
TGTGCCAGCAGGACAGGGGAAAGCTCCTACAATGAGCAGTTCTTC	CASRTGESSYNEQFF	TRBJ2-1	TRBV28	NA	TRBD1
TGTGCCAGCAGCCCCGGGACAGGCAATTCACCCCTCCACTTT	CASSPGTGNSPLHF	TRBJ1-6	TRBV18	many	TRBD1
TGTGCCAGCAGCTCCGAATTCTCTGGAAACACCATATATTTT	CASSSEFSGNTIYF	TRBJ1-3	TRBV7-2	few	NA
TGTGCCAGCAGTGAATGGGGCTCCTACAATGAGCAGTTCTTC	CASSEWGSYNEQFF	TRBJ2-1	TRBV27	many	NA
TGTGCCAGCAGTTACATTGGTGAACAGGGAGATTATGGCTACACCTTC	CASSYIGEQGDYGYTF	TRBJ1-2	TRBV6-5	NA	NA
TGTGCCAGCAGTTTGGGCAGCTGGGCCACTGAAGCTTTCTTT	CASSLGSWATEAFF	TRBJ1-1	TRBV12-3/TRBV12-4	many	NA
TGTGCCATCAGTGAGTCGACTGGCAGGGAGGAGTTCTTC	CAISESTGREEFF	TRBJ2-1	TRBV10-3	many	NA
TGTGCCAGCAGCGACAGGGTAGGCGAGCAGTACTTC	CASSDRVGEQYF	TRBJ2-7	TRBV7-9	few	TRBD1
TGTGCCAGCTCACTAGCGGACAGGGGGGAATACGAGCAGTACTTC	CASSLADRGEYEQYF	TRBJ2-7	TRBV18	few	TRBD1
TGCAGCGTGAAGGGACACGGAAACACTGAAGCTTTCTTT	CSVKGHGNTEAFF	TRBJ1-1	TRBV29-1	NA	NA
TGTGCCAGCAGCTTATTACTACGGGGTGAGCAGTTCTTC	CASSLLLRGEQFF	TRBJ2-1	TRBV7-2	NA	NA
TGTGCCACCAGTGATGGGGGGACTAGCGGCGCCTACAATGAGCAGTTCTTC	CATSDGGTSGAYNEQFF	TRBJ2-1	TRBV24-1	NA	TRBD2
TGTGCCAGCAGCGGGAGAGAGCGGGCCCCCTACAATGAGCAGTTCTTC	CASSGRERAPYNEQFF	TRBJ2-1	TRBV9	many	NA